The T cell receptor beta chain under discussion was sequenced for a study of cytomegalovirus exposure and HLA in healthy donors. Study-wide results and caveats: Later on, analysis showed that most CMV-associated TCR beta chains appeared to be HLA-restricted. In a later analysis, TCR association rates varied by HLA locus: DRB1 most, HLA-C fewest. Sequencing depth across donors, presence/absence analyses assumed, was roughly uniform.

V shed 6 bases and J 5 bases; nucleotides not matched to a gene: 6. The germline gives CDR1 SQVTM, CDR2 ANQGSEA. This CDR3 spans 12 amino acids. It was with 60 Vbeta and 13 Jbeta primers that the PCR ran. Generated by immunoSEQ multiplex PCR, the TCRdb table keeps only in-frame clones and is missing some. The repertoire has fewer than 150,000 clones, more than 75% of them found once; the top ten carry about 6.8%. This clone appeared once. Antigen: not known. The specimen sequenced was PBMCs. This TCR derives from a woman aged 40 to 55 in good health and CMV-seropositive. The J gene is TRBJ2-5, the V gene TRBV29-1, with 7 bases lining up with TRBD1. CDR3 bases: TGCAGCGTCTCGACAGGGACGGAGACCCAGTACTTC. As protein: CSVSTGTETQYF.